The 8 T cell receptor beta chains reported below all come from one sample, sequenced in a study of shared clonotypes between healthy human individuals. The assay was immunoSEQ multiplex PCR, and TCRdb's table has in-frame clones only and misses some. The profile covers approximately 500,000 clones, with around 96% appearing a single time and about 0.064% taken by the ten largest. Sample: naive CD4+ T cells sorted from blood. Subset denoted: CD45RA+ positively selected. The receptors were sampled from a woman aged 25 to 39 in good health.

V usage is TRBV6-5 and J usage is TRBJ2-7, with D perhaps matching TRBD1 (6 bases). V lost 4 bases and J lost 5, with 18 bases in between. Germline V gives CDR1 MNHEY, CDR2 SVGAGI. There are 15 residues in the CDR3. For the CDR3, the DNA is TGTGCCAGCAGTTCCCCACACGGGACAAGTGACGAGCAGTACTTC. This encodes CASSSPHGTSDEQYF.

On this clone: In the same sample, other DNA sequences code for this CDR3. The CDR3 spells CASSFPGSSYEQYF. The CDR3 bases are TGCGCCAGCAGCTTTCCAGGAAGCTCCTACGAGCAGTACTTC. The chain is built from TRBV5-1 and TRBJ2-7; no clear D. The germline V and J ends were trimmed by 2 bases and 0 bases, with 9 bases remaining between them. The CDR3 is made up of 14 amino acids. The V gene's germline CDR1 is SGHRS and CDR2 YFSETQ.

This chain connects TRBV27 to TRBJ2-2; TRBD2 agrees at 7 bases. Germline CDR1 MNHEY, CDR2 SMNVEV (reference sequence). The CDR3 is 17 amino acids. Trimming cost V 6 bases and J 1 base; bases outside gene matches: 11. CDR3 DNA sequence: TGTGCCAGCAGGGGGGGGTTCGCGGGACTGAACACCGGGGAGCTGTTTTTT. This codes for CASRGGFAGLNTGELFF.

J is TRBJ2-6 and V is TRBV4-1; 8 nucleotides agree with TRBD2. Germline lookup yields CDR1 MGHRA and CDR2 YSYEKL. CDR3 length equals 19 residues. The trim removed 5 bases at V and 0 bases at J, leaving 12 bases unmatched. CDR3 sequence reads: CASSSKSLAVYSGANVLTF. CDR3 bases: TGCGCCAGCAGCTCCAAGTCACTAGCGGTTTACTCTGGGGCCAACGTCCTGACTTTC.

CDR3: CASSPSNDYYGYTF. The DNA of the CDR3 is TGTGCCAGCAGCCCGTCAAACGACTACTATGGCTACACCTTC. The chain uses TRBV9 and TRBJ1-2; D ambiguous. The CDR3 loop spans 14 amino acids. Germline V lookup: CDR1 SGDLS, CDR2 YYNGEE. The V gene lost 4 bases and the J gene lost 3 bases, with 13 bases spanning the gap.

This clone was seen a single time. The chain carries TRBV5-1 and TRBJ1-2; maybe TRBD1 (5 bases). With 0 bases removed from V and 6 bases from J, the gap between germline ends came to 6 bases. The CDR3 sequence is 12 residues long. Germline V lookup: CDR1 SGHRS, CDR2 YFSETQ. This chain's CDR3 is CASSLEGDGYTF. Here the CDR3 DNA reads TGCGCCAGCAGCTTGGAAGGGGATGGCTACACCTTC.

The CDR3, as DNA: TGTGCCAGCAGCTTATTCCCTGGGCTAGTTAGTTCCTACGAGCAGTACTTC. Protein: CASSLFPGLVSSYEQYF. The rearrangement uses TRBV7-9 and TRBJ2-7, with D hard to call. Germline CDR1 is SEHNR and CDR2 is FQNEAQ (reference sequence). The V and J ends lost 2 bases and 1 base respectively, with 18 bases between them. This CDR3 contains 17 residues.

V is TRBV28 and J is TRBJ1-5, with TRBD1 as a possible D gene (6 bases). Germline values: CDR1 MDHEN, CDR2 SYDVKM. CDR3 length: 17 amino acids. V was pared by 5 bases and J by 2 bases, with 19 bases between. Here the CDR3 reads CASSTIRGVKGNQPQHF. CDR3 coding DNA: TGTGCCAGCAGTACGATCAGGGGCGTTAAGGGCAATCAGCCCCAGCATTTT.